The TCR beta chain described here comes from a study of a mutant IDH1 vaccine in newly diagnosed glioma. Study-level background: Eight vaccinations were given in weeks 1, 3, 5, 7, 11, 15, 19 and 23. Vaccination began 4-6 weeks post radiotherapy alone, or with temozolomide cycles. Study-wide points: Detectable vaccine-induced immune responses arose in almost 95% of patients.

As to this clone: Its antigen is as yet unknown.

Sequenced by immunoSEQ multiplex PCR; TCRdb stores in-frame clones only, minus some. The table shows about 38,000 clones, with around 78% occurring only once. Time point denoted: week 5, during vaccination. Every vaccine dose comprised 300 ug of mutant IDH1 20-mer peptide plus topical imiquimod. This CDR3 spans 14 amino acids. From germline, CDR1 is SGHNT and CDR2 YYREEE (reference sequence). V was clipped by 3 bases and J by 2 bases, with 10 bases between them. The sequencing used PBMCs, collected from a glioma patient whose treatment included an IDH1 peptide vaccine. The sequence was obtained from a man between 40 and 49 years old with glioma. V usage is TRBV5-4 and J usage is TRBJ2-3, with a possible D match to TRBD2 (6 bases). This CDR3 reads CASSWPGDTDTQYF. DNA for the CDR3: TGTGCCAGCAGCTGGCCGGGGGACACAGATACGCAGTATTTT.